This record covers a single T cell receptor (beta chain). A much bigger clone sits one base away, suggesting this may be a read error. TCRdb itself ran the RT-PCR reads through MiXCR, one entry per CDR3 protein. The sample lists about 680,000 distinct CDR3 sequences, approximately 15% occurring once. Germline loops: CDR1 DFQATT, CDR2 SNEGSKA (reference sequence). V gave up 3 bases and J gave up 5 bases, with 12 bases separating them. The CDR3 totals 13 residues. Material for sequencing was memory CD4+ T cells from blood. This clonotype was obtained from a female donor in good health, serving as a healthy control. The genes are TRBV20-1 and TRBJ2-3; D is ambiguous. CDR3 bases: TGCAGTGCTAGTGGGCCAGCCAAAGATACGCAGTATTTT. Protein sequence: CSASGPAKDTQYF.